This T cell receptor (beta chain) stems from a study of blood T cell repertoires in COVID-19. Study context: Whether acute or convalescent, the COVID-19 samples came from the United States, Italy and Spain. The analysed material was cDNA or gDNA that came from T cells, B-cell-depleted T cells, or PBMCs.

V lost 6 bases and J lost 5, with 13 bases in between. The CDR3 is 13 amino acids. In germline, CDR1 is SGHAT, CDR2 FQNNGV. Clones were sequenced by immunoSEQ multiplex PCR, and TCRdb holds only the in-frame ones, with some missing. The sample has roughly 36,000 clones; over 80% are singletons. The clonotype was recovered from a man older than 75 with active COVID-19. J is TRBJ2-5 and V is TRBV11-2; the D is unclear. The sample consisted of peripheral blood. The CDR3 spells CASSPEIRETQYF. Here the CDR3 DNA reads TGTGCCAGCAGTCCTGAGATTCGGGAGACCCAGTACTTC. Drawing the rest from reference TRBV11-2 and TRBJ2-5, the complete variable domain is EAGVAQSPRYKIIEKRQSVAFWCNPISGHATLYWYQQILGQGPKLLIQFQNNGVVDDSQLPKDRFSAERLKGVDSTLKIQPAKLEDSAVYLCASSPEIRETQYFGPGTRLLVL.